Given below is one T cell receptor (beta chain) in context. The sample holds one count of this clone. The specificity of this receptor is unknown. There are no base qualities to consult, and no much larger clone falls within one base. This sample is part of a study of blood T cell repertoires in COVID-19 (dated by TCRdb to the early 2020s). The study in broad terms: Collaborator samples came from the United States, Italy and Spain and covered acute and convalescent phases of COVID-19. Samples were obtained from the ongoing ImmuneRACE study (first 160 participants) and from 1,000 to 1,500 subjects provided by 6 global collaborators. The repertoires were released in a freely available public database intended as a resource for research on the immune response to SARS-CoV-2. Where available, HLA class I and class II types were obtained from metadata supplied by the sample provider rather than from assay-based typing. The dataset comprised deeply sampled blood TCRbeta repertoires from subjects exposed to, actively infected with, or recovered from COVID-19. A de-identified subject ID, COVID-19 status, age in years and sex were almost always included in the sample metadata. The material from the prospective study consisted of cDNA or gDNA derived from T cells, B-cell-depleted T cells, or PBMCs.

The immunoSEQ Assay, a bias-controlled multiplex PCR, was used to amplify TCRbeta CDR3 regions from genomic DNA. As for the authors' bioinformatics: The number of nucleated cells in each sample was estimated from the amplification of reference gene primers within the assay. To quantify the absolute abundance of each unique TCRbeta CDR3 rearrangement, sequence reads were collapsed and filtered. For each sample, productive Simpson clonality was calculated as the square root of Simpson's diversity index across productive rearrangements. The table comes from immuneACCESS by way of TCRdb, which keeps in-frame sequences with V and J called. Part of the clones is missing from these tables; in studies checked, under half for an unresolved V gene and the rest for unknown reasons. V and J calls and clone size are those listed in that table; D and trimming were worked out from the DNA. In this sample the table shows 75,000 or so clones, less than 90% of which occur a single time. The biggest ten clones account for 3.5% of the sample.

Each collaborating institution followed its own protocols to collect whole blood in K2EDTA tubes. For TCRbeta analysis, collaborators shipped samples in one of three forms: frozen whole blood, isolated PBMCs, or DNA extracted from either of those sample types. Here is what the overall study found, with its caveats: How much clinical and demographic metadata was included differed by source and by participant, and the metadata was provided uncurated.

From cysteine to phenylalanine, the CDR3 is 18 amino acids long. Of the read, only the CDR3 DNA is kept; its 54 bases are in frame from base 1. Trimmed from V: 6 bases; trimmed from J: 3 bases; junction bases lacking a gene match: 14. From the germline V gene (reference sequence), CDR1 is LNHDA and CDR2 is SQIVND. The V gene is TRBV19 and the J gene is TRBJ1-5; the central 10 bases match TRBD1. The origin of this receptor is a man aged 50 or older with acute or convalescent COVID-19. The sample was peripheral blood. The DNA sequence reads TGTGCCAGTAGACCGGGACAGGGGCTACCGGTCCACAATCAGCCCCAGCATTTT. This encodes CASRPGQGLPVHNQPQHF.